This T cell receptor beta chain appears in the sequencing data of a study of T cells after yellow fever vaccination. The germline gives CDR1 SQVTM, CDR2 ANQGSEA. The CDR3 is 14 residues long. Trimming cost V 6 bases and J 5 bases, with 17 bases left between them. TCRdb recomputed calls from the 5' RACE reads with MiXCR, one row per CDR3 protein. The sample has around 140,000 distinct CDR3 sequences, 7.7% seen once; the top ten hold roughly 0.71%. This clonotype was observed many times. The sequence derives from a man between 25 and 39 years old who received the YFV17D yellow fever vaccine. Specimen: CD4+ T cells sorted from PBMCs, collected 5 days after the yellow fever booster vaccination. The chain carries TRBV29-1 and TRBJ1-5, with D perhaps matching TRBD1 (5 bases). The CDR3 nucleotides are TGCAGCGTGACCGGGACCGGTACCGATCAGCCCCAGCATTTT. Protein: CSVTGTGTDQPQHF. Together with reference TRBV29-1 and TRBJ1-5, the CDR3 gives the full variable domain: SAVISQKPSRDICQRGTSLTIQCQVDSQVTMMFWYRQQPGQSLTLIATANQGSEATYESGFVIDKFPISRPNLTFSTLTVSNMSPEDSSIYLCSVTGTGTDQPQHFGDGTRLSIL.